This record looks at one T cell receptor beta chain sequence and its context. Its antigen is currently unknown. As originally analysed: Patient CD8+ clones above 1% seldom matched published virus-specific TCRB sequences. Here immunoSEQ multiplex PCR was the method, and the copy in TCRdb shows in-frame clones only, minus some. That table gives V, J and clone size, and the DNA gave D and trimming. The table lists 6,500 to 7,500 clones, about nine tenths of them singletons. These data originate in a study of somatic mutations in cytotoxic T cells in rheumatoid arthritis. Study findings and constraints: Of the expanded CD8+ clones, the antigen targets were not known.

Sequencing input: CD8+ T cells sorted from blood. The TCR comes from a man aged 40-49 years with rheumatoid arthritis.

The CDR3 bases are TGTGCCAGCAGTGTAGGGACAGACTATGGCTACACCTTC. Encoded protein: CASSVGTDYGYTF. The chain couples TRBV27 to TRBJ1-2; TRBD1 aligns across 7 bases. The CDR3 extends over 13 amino acids. The ends lost 5 bases at V and 3 bases at J; junction bases unmatched: 3. Looked up from germline, CDR1 is MNHEY and CDR2 is SMNVEV (reference sequence).